This T cell receptor beta chain was observed in a study of blood T cell repertoires in COVID-19. Study as a whole: COVID-19 samples from acute and convalescent phases originated in the United States, Italy and Spain. Nucleic acid was either cDNA or gDNA, and it came from T cells, B-cell-depleted T cells, or PBMCs.

The authors' processing: Amplification of reference gene primers provided the estimated nucleated cell counts. Clones were read by immunoSEQ multiplex PCR, and TCRdb kept only the in-frame ones, dropping some. V and J calls and clone size are copied from that table; D and trimming were computed from the DNA. The sample holds 90,000 to 120,000 clones, approximately 90% seen once. The specimen was peripheral blood. This receptor was identified in a man in his fifties or sixties with active or convalescent COVID-19.

CDR3 loop: CASSFAGDQPQHF. The CDR3 nucleotides read TGTGCCAGCAGTTTTGCGGGGGATCAGCCCCAGCATTTT. The J gene is TRBJ1-5, the V gene TRBV12-3 or TRBV12-4, with D perhaps matching TRBD1 (5 bases). CDR3 size: 13 residues. V shed 3 bases and J shed 5 bases, with 8 bases lying between them.